A selection of T cell receptor beta chains follows, all from one sample in a study of shared clonotypes between healthy human individuals. This table comes from immunoSEQ multiplex PCR, and its TCRdb copy is limited to in-frame clones, with some not included. The table has under 2.5 million clones, roughly 90% seen once. Sequenced: naive CD4+ T cells from PBMCs. The receptors were gathered from a man aged 18 to 30 in good health. Some clones in this sample may be carry-over from other donors' samples. Both conserved end residues are part of each CDR3. D genes are given only for firm matches. Clone sizes are given selectively: once, few, many, or a class where the clone is expanded.

d_call j_call clone_size v_call cdr3_length cdr3_aa cdr3_nt
NA TRBJ1-1 few TRBV5-4 14 CASRSSTVNTEAFF TGTGCCAGCCGCTCCTCAACGGTGAACACTGAAGCTTTCTTT
NA TRBJ2-7 NA TRBV18 16 CASSPTLDTRSYEQYF TGTGCCAGCTCACCTACTTTGGACACTAGATCCTACGAGCAGTACTTC
TRBD1 TRBJ1-1 once TRBV28 14 CASTLKTGVAEAFF TGTGCCAGCACCCTAAAGACAGGGGTGGCTGAAGCTTTCTTT
NA TRBJ2-1 NA TRBV7-9 14 CASTPRGSYNEQFF TGTGCCAGCACCCCCCGTGGTTCCTACAATGAGCAGTTCTTC
TRBD1 TRBJ1-5 NA TRBV4-1 18 CASSQPRTGGGSNQPQHF TGCGCCAGCAGCCAACCAAGGACAGGTGGTGGAAGCAATCAGCCCCAGCATTTT
NA TRBJ2-7 NA TRBV15 15 CATSRDGQVHYEQYF TGTGCCACCAGCAGAGATGGGCAGGTACACTACGAGCAGTACTTC
NA TRBJ2-7 NA TRBV28 13 CASSLLVRYVQYF TGTGCCAGCAGTTTATTGGTTCGGTACGTGCAGTACTTC
TRBD1 TRBJ2-5 NA TRBV18 15 CASSQSGGIQETQYF TGTGCCAGCTCACAGTCAGGGGGCATACAAGAGACCCAGTACTTC
NA TRBJ1-1 NA TRBV6-1 13 CASTHTVNTEAFF TGTGCCAGCACCCACACGGTGAACACTGAAGCTTTCTTT
NA TRBJ1-4 NA TRBV15 15 CATTDPGGTGEKLFF TGTGCCACCACCGATCCCGGGGGAACCGGTGAAAAACTGTTTTTT
NA TRBJ2-1 NA TRBV27 13 CASSLRMGGEQFF TGTGCCAGCAGTTTACGGATGGGGGGTGAGCAGTTCTTC
TRBD2 TRBJ2-7 NA TRBV28 16 CASRNRLASDIKEQYF TGTGCCAGCAGAAATCGACTAGCGAGTGACATAAAAGAGCAGTACTTC
TRBD2 TRBJ2-1 NA TRBV6-1 14 CASRVSGSRDEQFF TGTGCCAGCAGGGTTAGCGGGAGTAGAGATGAGCAGTTCTTC
NA TRBJ1-4 NA TRBV19 16 CATTMGGTATNEKLFF TGTGCCACCACGATGGGGGGGACCGCAACTAATGAAAAACTGTTTTTT
NA TRBJ2-1 NA TRBV19 12 CASSFWTQEQFF TGTGCCAGTAGTTTTTGGACTCAAGAGCAGTTCTTC
TRBD1 TRBJ1-1 NA TRBV29-1 14 CSVEEGQMNTEAFF TGCAGCGTTGAAGAGGGACAGATGAACACTGAAGCTTTCTTT
TRBD2 TRBJ2-7 NA TRBV4-1 16 CASSQVLAGLLYEQYF TGCGCCAGCAGCCAGGTACTAGCGGGCCTCCTCTACGAGCAGTACTTC
TRBD2 TRBJ2-5 NA TRBV2 15 CASRGTSLSWKTQYF TGTGCCAGCAGAGGGACTAGCTTGTCGTGGAAGACCCAGTACTTC
NA TRBJ2-6 NA TRBV7-8 17 CASSLLNPGSGANVLTF TGTGCCAGCAGCCTCCTGAATCCCGGCTCTGGGGCCAACGTCCTGACTTTC
TRBD2 TRBJ2-7 NA TRBV19 17 CASSRAQLAGGSYEQYF TGTGCCAGTAGTAGAGCCCAGCTAGCGGGAGGTTCCTACGAGCAGTACTTC
NA TRBJ1-5 NA TRBV5-1 15 CASSLENRDNQPQHF TGCGCCAGCAGCTTGGAAAACAGGGACAATCAGCCCCAGCATTTT
NA TRBJ2-1 NA TRBV2 15 CASTAREWTYNEQFF TGTGCCAGCACGGCACGGGAGTGGACCTACAATGAGCAGTTCTTC